This TCR beta chain was obtained from a study of CD8 T cells in ankylosing spondylitis. Points from the study as a whole: Ankylosing spondylitis blood seemed to carry a telltale TCR beta motif made of roughly 8 highly homologous variants. As reported, disease-linked clones showed significant enrichment in matched ankylosing spondylitis synovial fluid.

From germline, CDR1 is SGHRS and CDR2 YFSETQ. The CDR3 is 14 residues long. V gave up 4 bases and J gave up 10 bases; unmatched junction bases: 12. Each TCR beta library was made by quantitative 5'-RACE that incorporated molecular barcodes. A single record per CDR3 protein comes from TCRdb applying MiXCR to the 5' RACE reads. Altogether fewer than 650,000 distinct CDR3 sequences are present, roughly 13% being singletons, with the ten largest covering under 7.5%. About this clonotype: Its antigen is unidentified.

The sequence was collected from a male donor with ankylosing spondylitis. The material sequenced was blood, either unsorted or a sorted T cell fraction (not recorded which). This sequence joins TRBV5-1 and TRBJ2-7; 9 bases agree with TRBD1. This chain's CDR3 is CASSAGTGPLFQYF. The CDR3 nucleotides are TGCGCCAGCAGCGCCGGGACAGGGCCTTTATTCCAGTACTTC. Complete variable domain (other parts from reference TRBV5-1 and TRBJ2-7): KAGVTQTPRYLIKTRGQQVTLSCSPISGHRSVSWYQQTPGQGLQFLFEYFSETQRNKGNFPGRFSGRQFSNSRSEMNVSTLELGDSALYLCASSAGTGPLFQYFGPGTRLTVT.